The 20 T cell receptor beta chains listed next were all sequenced from one sample in a study of beta chain features in type 1 diabetes. Sequenced material consisted of expressed TCRB transcripts (all of the isolated RNA was reverse transcribed). The method was immunoSEQ multiplex PCR; TCRdb's version includes in-frame clones alone and lacks a portion of them. Of hundreds of thousands of clones listed, around 12% are singletons. The material sequenced was naive CD4+ T cells from blood. The receptors were sampled from a man between 18 and 35 years old in good health.

The chain combines TRBV21-1 with TRBJ2-5; no DNA check was done on the table's D call, TRBD2. TRBV21-1 is an annotated pseudogene. This CDR3 contains 14 residues. The CDR3 coding sequence is TGTGCCAGCAGCAAAGGAGGGAAGAAAGAGACCCAGTACTTC. Its protein product is CASSKGGKKETQYF.

In this sample, this clone turned up a few times. The chain links TRBV5-1 to TRBJ2-1; no reliable D call. Looked up from germline, CDR1 is SGHRS and CDR2 is YFSETQ. The CDR3 consists of 14 residues. Deletions cut 0 bases from V and 6 bases from J, with 10 bases between. CDR3 in amino acids: CASSLGPNLNEQFF. CDR3 nucleotide sequence: TGCGCCAGCAGCTTGGGGCCGAACCTCAATGAGCAGTTCTTC.

This clone was counted only a few times. The chain recombines TRBV2 with TRBJ2-1, with 10 bases aligning to TRBD1. V was pared by 2 bases and J by 7 bases, with 14 bases of the junction left unmatched. CDR1 is SNHLY, CDR2 FYNNEI, per germline. This CDR3 region has 18 residues. CDR3 in amino acids: CASSESVVTTGGGNEQFF. The CDR3 DNA reads as TGTGCCAGCAGTGAATCGGTGGTAACGACAGGGGGCGGGAATGAGCAGTTCTTC.

V usage is TRBV12-5 and J usage is TRBJ2-3, with TRBD2 matching over 9 bases. Germline trimming cut 0 bases from V and 9 bases from J; bases unmatched to any gene: 10. This CDR3 is built from 16 residues. Germline CDR1 is LGHNT and CDR2 is FRNRAP. CDR3 loop: CASGLVPLAGRGTQYF. The DNA of the CDR3 is TGTGCTAGTGGTTTGGTACCGCTAGCGGGACGGGGGACGCAGTATTTT.

This clone was detected a few times. This rearrangement joins TRBV7-9 to TRBJ2-5; unclear D gene. The end of the DNA is better explained by TRBJ2-7, so the J call may be wrong. This CDR3 comprises 12 residues. Looked up from germline, CDR1 is SEHNR and CDR2 is FQNEAQ (reference sequence). CDR3 sequence (DNA): TGTGCCAGCAGCTTATACGACTACGAGCAGTACTTC. Translating it yields CASSLYDYEQYF.

The table lists this clone with a few counts. The J gene is TRBJ1-1, the V gene TRBV18; TRBD1 matches 7 bases. Trimming cost V 2 bases and J 0 bases; bases outside gene matches: 9. From germline, CDR1 is KGHSH and CDR2 LQKENI. The CDR3 has 17 amino acids. Here the CDR3 reads CASSPNNRGTMNTEAFF. CDR3 DNA sequence: TGTGCCAGCTCACCAAATAACAGGGGAACCATGAACACTGAAGCTTTCTTT.

The V gene is TRBV5-1, the J gene TRBJ2-5; the D gene is possibly TRBD2 (5 bases). Germline lookup yields CDR1 SGHRS and CDR2 YFSETQ. This CDR3 contains 15 residues. Trimming shortened V by 0 bases and J by 4 bases, and 13 bases separated the two germline ends. The CDR3 loop is CASSLAGVSGETQYF. The CDR3, as DNA: TGCGCCAGCAGCTTGGCTGGAGTGAGCGGAGAGACCCAGTACTTC.

This clone was observed a few times. The gene calls are TRBV7-2 and TRBJ1-1; D gene unclear. Germline CDR1 SGHTA, CDR2 FQGNSA. The CDR3 has 11 residues. Trimming took off 5 bases at V and 5 bases at J, with 6 bases between the two ends. The CDR3 spells CASSAGTEAFF. The CDR3 nucleotides are TGTGCCAGCAGCGCCGGTACTGAAGCTTTCTTT.

The rearrangement uses TRBV7-2 and TRBJ1-2; D gene uncertain. CDR3 length: 14 amino acids. Germline V gives CDR1 SGHTA, CDR2 FQGNSA. With 3 bases removed from V and 5 bases from J, the gap between germline ends came to 13 bases. CDR3 DNA sequence: TGTGCCAGCAGCTTTACCTCCGGAGATTATGGCTACACCTTC. Translated: CASSFTSGDYGYTF.

In DNA, the CDR3 is TGTGCCAGCAGTTTCGGGTCTGACAGCAGGGAGTTCTTC. As protein: CASSFGSDSREFF. The chain recombines TRBV27 with TRBJ2-1; perhaps TRBD1 as D (5 bases). Trimming stripped 3 bases from V and 14 bases from J, with 17 bases between. Germline V lookup: CDR1 MNHEY, CDR2 SMNVEV (reference sequence). This CDR3 spans 13 amino acids.

As DNA, the CDR3 is TGTGCCAGCAGTTACTCAACGGACAGGGAGGACGTTTACACCTTC. It specifies CASSYSTDREDVYTF. This chain connects TRBV6-6 to TRBJ1-2; 8 bases are a match to TRBD1. The CDR3 has 15 residues. V shed 0 bases, J shed 11 bases, and the junction held 11 bases outside the gene matches. Germline V gene data show CDR1 as MNHNY and CDR2 as SVGAGI (reference sequence).

The chain uses TRBV7-2 and TRBJ2-3; D possibly corresponds to TRBD2 (6 bases). The V end was cut by 3 bases, the J end by 6 bases, with 10 bases between. There are 13 residues in the CDR3. CDR1 and CDR2 (germline): SGHTA, FQGNSA. The CDR3 here is CASSFGGIDTQYF. The DNA for the CDR3 is TGTGCCAGCAGCTTCGGGGGTATTGATACGCAGTATTTT.

This clone has a handful of counts. This chain joins TRBV30 and TRBJ1-1, with TRBD1 identical over 8 bases. This CDR3 comprises 13 residues. Germline lookup yields CDR1 GTSNPN and CDR2 SVGIG (reference sequence). V lost 0 bases, J lost 4 bases, and 1 base stayed unmatched. The CDR3 here is CAWSVTGGTEAFF. CDR3 nucleotides: TGTGCCTGGAGTGTAACAGGGGGCACTGAAGCTTTCTTT.

This clone was found many times. The CDR3 spells CASSRPGGTSTDTQYF. In DNA, the CDR3 is TGCGCCAGCAGTCGACCCGGGGGGACTAGCACAGATACGCAGTATTTT. This chain links TRBV23-1 with TRBJ2-3, with TRBD2 identical over 7 bases. TRBV23-1 is an ORF for which the function is uncertain. V shed 4 bases, J shed 0 bases, and the junction held 7 bases outside the gene matches. The CDR3 runs 16 residues.

This clone showed up just a few times. The chain couples TRBV7-2 to TRBJ2-3; 7 nucleotides match TRBD2. Germline trimming cut 3 bases from V and 1 base from J; bases unmatched to any gene: 4. Germline V CDR1 and CDR2: SGHTA, FQGNSA. The CDR3 has 15 amino acids. DNA of the CDR3: TGTGCCAGCAGCTTCCGGGAGGCCGGCACAGATACGCAGTATTTT. It specifies CASSFREAGTDTQYF.

This clone was seen only a few times. The genes are TRBV7-9 and TRBJ1-5, with 8 bases fitting TRBD1. Germline loops: CDR1 SEHNR, CDR2 FQNEAQ (reference sequence). The CDR3 extends over 15 amino acids. The ends lost 5 bases at V and 1 base at J; junction bases unmatched: 4. CDR3 bases: TGTGCCAGCAGCCCAGGGGGCGGGAGCAATCAGCCCCAGCATTTT. It translates to CASSPGGGSNQPQHF.

The V and J genes are TRBV28 and TRBJ1-1; no clear D. Trimming stripped 7 bases from V and 7 bases from J, with 13 bases between. This CDR3 is 12 amino acids long. CDR1 is MDHEN and CDR2 is SYDVKM in the germline V gene. The chain's CDR3 is CASTPTRGEAFF. The CDR3 DNA is TGTGCCAGCACCCCTACGCGGGGTGAAGCTTTCTTT.

The chain couples TRBV11-2 to TRBJ1-6, with D perhaps matching TRBD1 (6 bases). The length of the CDR3 is 15 residues. Germline-derived CDR1 and CDR2 are SGHAT and FQNNGV. Trimming cost V 0 bases and J 10 bases, with 13 bases left between them. The CDR3 sequence: CASSLERGLLSPLHF. DNA of the CDR3: TGTGCCAGCAGCTTAGAAAGGGGGTTATTATCACCCCTCCACTTT.

This clone appeared a few times. J is TRBJ2-7 and V is TRBV7-9, with 7 nucleotides matching TRBD1. Germline CDR1 reads SEHNR; CDR2 reads FQNEAQ (reference sequence). There are 14 residues in the CDR3. The V segment lost 5 bases and the J segment 3 bases; nucleotides outside the gene matches: 7. The CDR3 DNA reads as TGTGCCAGCAGCCTCCTGGGGGACAGCTACGAGCAGTACTTC. It is translated as CASSLLGDSYEQYF.

The chain couples TRBV7-9 to TRBJ2-5; the match to TRBD2 covers 11 bases. CDR1 is SEHNR, CDR2 FQNEAQ, per germline (reference sequence). The V gene end was trimmed by 6 bases and the J gene end by 5 bases; junction bases not matched to a gene: 5. The CDR3 consists of 14 residues. The CDR3 loop is CASRPLAGVETQYF. The CDR3 region has the DNA TGTGCCAGCAGGCCACTAGCGGGAGTTGAGACCCAGTACTTC.